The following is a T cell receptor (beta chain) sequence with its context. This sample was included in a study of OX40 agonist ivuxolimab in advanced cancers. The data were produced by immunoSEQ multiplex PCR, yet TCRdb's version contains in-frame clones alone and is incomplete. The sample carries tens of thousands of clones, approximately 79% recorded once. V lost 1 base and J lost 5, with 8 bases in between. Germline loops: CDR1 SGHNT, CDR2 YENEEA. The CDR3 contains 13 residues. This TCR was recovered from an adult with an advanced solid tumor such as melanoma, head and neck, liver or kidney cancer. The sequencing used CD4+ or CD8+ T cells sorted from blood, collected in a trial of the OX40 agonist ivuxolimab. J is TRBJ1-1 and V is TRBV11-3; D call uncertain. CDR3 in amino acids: CASSLVLETEAFF. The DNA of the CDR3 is TGTGCCAGCAGCTTAGTTCTAGAGACTGAAGCTTTCTTT.